Listed here are 27 T cell receptor beta chains from one sample, sequenced in a study of T-cell reconstitution after alpha-beta-depleted transplantation in children. TCRbeta library preparation incorporated unique molecular identifiers. MiXCR, run by TCRdb on the PCR reads, gives a single entry per CDR3 protein. The sample lists 500,000 to 600,000 distinct CDR3 sequences; 30% to 35% were seen once. The material was PBMCs from the stem cell graft donor, obtained from the stem cell graft. These receptors were collected from a human donor who donated a stem cell graft to a child with aplastic anemia.

The chain is built from TRBV7-9 and TRBJ1-1; D not certain. Trimming shortened V by 5 bases and J by 9 bases, and 13 bases separated the two germline ends. CDR3 length equals 12 residues. CDR1 is SEHNR and CDR2 is FQNEAQ in the germline V gene (reference sequence). The CDR3 spells CASSPTDLKAFF. CDR3 coding DNA: TGTGCCAGCAGCCCCACAGACCTGAAAGCTTTCTTT.

This chain connects TRBV7-2 to TRBJ2-2, with 15 bases fitting TRBD2. V trimming: 5 bases; J trimming: 6 bases; junction bases outside the gene matches: 1. CDR1 SGHTA and CDR2 FQGNSA come from the germline V gene. The CDR3 runs to 15 residues. CDR3: CASSGTSGRPGELFF. The CDR3 DNA sequence: TGTGCCAGCAGCGGGACTAGCGGGAGGCCCGGGGAGCTGTTTTTT.

The V and J genes are TRBV7-2 and TRBJ2-7; no reliable D call. The germline V gene encodes CDR1 SGHTA and CDR2 FQGNSA. The CDR3 extends over 17 amino acids. The ends were cut back, 5 bases at V and 2 bases at J, with 22 bases in the middle. The CDR3 is CASSPSVGNALAYEQYF. CDR3 sequence (DNA): TGTGCCAGCAGCCCTTCAGTCGGTAACGCTCTTGCCTACGAGCAGTACTTC.

The V and J genes are TRBV10-3 and TRBJ1-3; D gene ambiguous. Looked up from germline, CDR1 is ENHRY and CDR2 is SYGVKD. The CDR3 runs 15 residues. The V end lost 0 bases, the J end lost 4 bases, and 10 bases lay between the germline ends. In DNA form, the CDR3 reads TGTGCCATCAGTGAGTCAGCCGGCCGGGGAAACACCATATATTTT. It yields the protein CAISESAGRGNTIYF.

This clonotype was detected only a few times. This rearrangement joins TRBV5-1 to TRBJ1-1; possible D gene TRBD1, 6 bases. V was trimmed by 6 bases and J by 5 bases, leaving 17 bases between them. This CDR3 has 14 amino acids. Germline V CDR1 and CDR2: SGHRS, YFSETQ. The CDR3 DNA is TGCGCCAGCATGGATGGGGGCATGAGTACTGAAGCTTTCTTT. Translated, it gives CASMDGGMSTEAFF. Full variable domain (missing parts from reference TRBV5-1 and TRBJ1-1): KAGVTQTPRYLIKTRGQQVTLSCSPISGHRSVSWYQQTPGQGLQFLFEYFSETQRNKGNFPGRFSGRQFSNSRSEMNVSTLELGDSALYLCASMDGGMSTEAFFGQGTRLTVV.

This clonotype was counted between two and nine times. The chain uses TRBV29-1 and TRBJ2-1, with 8 positions matching TRBD2. CDR1 and CDR2 from the germline V gene are SQVTM and ANQGSEA. The CDR3 is made up of 13 amino acids. The J segment lost 9 bases and the V segment lost 5 bases, leaving 9 bases of the junction unmatched. The CDR3 nucleotides are TGCAGCGTTTGCGAGACTAGCGCCCCTGAGCAGTTCTTC. Its protein is CSVCETSAPEQFF.

This clonotype was detected a few times. The chain employs TRBV20-1 and TRBJ2-7; 8 nucleotides match TRBD1. With 0 bases clipped from V and 4 bases from J, the junction kept 14 bases outside the gene matches. Germline CDR1 DFQATT, CDR2 SNEGSKA (reference sequence). The CDR3 is 17 amino acids. CDR3: CSARDRPGTGGRYEQYF. DNA of the CDR3: TGCAGTGCTAGAGATCGTCCCGGAACAGGGGGTCGATACGAGCAGTACTTC.

This clonotype was seen a handful of times. J is TRBJ2-2 and V is TRBV20-1, with 8 bases that match TRBD2. CDR1 is DFQATT and CDR2 is SNEGSKA in the germline V gene (reference sequence). The CDR3 runs to 14 residues. Germline trimming cut 3 bases from V and 2 bases from J; bases unmatched to any gene: 2. For the CDR3, the DNA is TGCAGTGCTAGTACTAGCGGAAACACCGGGGAGCTGTTTTTT. It codes for CSASTSGNTGELFF.

The chain's CDR3 is CSARKGSGYNEQFF. In nucleotides, the CDR3 is TGCAGTGCTAGAAAAGGGAGCGGTTACAATGAGCAGTTCTTC. The rearrangement links TRBV20-1 to TRBJ2-1; tentative D call: TRBD2 (5 bases). This CDR3 comprises 14 residues. The germline V gene has CDR1 DFQATT and CDR2 SNEGSKA (reference sequence). The V and J ends lost 2 bases and 4 bases respectively, with 12 bases between them.

The chain uses TRBV29-1 and TRBJ2-1; no clear D gene. Germline CDR1 SQVTM, CDR2 ANQGSEA. The CDR3 totals 12 residues. Trimming took 8 bases from V and 5 from J, leaving 13 bases between them. The CDR3 sequence: CSHNVGHNEQFF. CDR3 nucleotide sequence: TGCAGCCACAACGTAGGGCACAATGAGCAGTTCTTC.

This clonotype has just a few counts. V gene TRBV29-1 combines with J gene TRBJ2-4, with D possibly TRBD1 on 6 matching bases. The V end was cut by 0 bases, the J end by 3 bases, with 12 bases between. In germline, CDR1 is SQVTM, CDR2 ANQGSEA. CDR3 length: 15 residues. CDR3 protein: CSVEDRGSGKNIQYF. As DNA, the CDR3 is TGCAGCGTTGAAGACAGGGGATCGGGCAAAAACATTCAGTACTTC.

Written as DNA, the CDR3 is TGTGCCAGCAGTCGGACGGGACTAGCGGGAGACCCCAGAGACGAGCAGTACTTC. Residues: CASSRTGLAGDPRDEQYF. This chain uses TRBV6-2 or TRBV6-3 with TRBJ2-7; 14 nucleotides agree with TRBD2. The germline gives CDR1 MNHEY, CDR2 SVGEGT. This CDR3 spans 18 amino acids. Losses at the gene ends were 5 bases for V and 5 bases for J; bases not matched to a gene: 14.

The table lists this clonotype with a few counts. The CDR3: CAISESVSVEQYV. The CDR3 nucleotides are TGTGCCATCAGTGAGTCTGTATCGGTGGAGCAGTACGTC. The gene calls are TRBV10-3 and TRBJ2-7; D is unclear. Trimming removed 0 bases at V and 7 bases at J, with 10 bases between. Germline V CDR1 and CDR2: ENHRY, SYGVKD. The CDR3 runs to 13 residues.

The V and J genes are TRBV18 and TRBJ2-1, with 7 bases aligning to TRBD2. Germline V gene sequence: CDR1 KGHSH, CDR2 LQKENI. CDR3 length equals 13 residues. V lost 3 bases, J lost 7 bases, and 3 bases stayed unmatched. The CDR3 nucleotides read TGTGCCAGCTCACCGGGAGGGGTAAATGAGCAGTTCTTC. Protein product: CASSPGGVNEQFF. The full variable domain, its missing parts supplied by reference TRBV18 and TRBJ2-1, is NAGVMQNPRHLVRRRGQEARLRCSPMKGHSHVYWYRQLPEEGLKFMVYLQKENIIDESGMPKERFSAEFPKEGPSILRIQQVVRGDSAAYFCASSPGGVNEQFFGPGTRLTVL.

This clonotype was observed a few times. The chain carries TRBV25-1 and TRBJ1-5; D gene uncertain. The CDR3 is made up of 14 amino acids. Trimming took 6 bases from V and 0 from J, leaving 9 bases between them. Germline V gives CDR1 MGHDK, CDR2 SYGVNS. CDR3 bases: TGTGCCAGCAGCGTGGGGTATAGCAATCAGCCCCAGCATTTT. It codes for CASSVGYSNQPQHF.

This chain joins TRBV9 and TRBJ1-2, with 8 bases aligning to TRBD1. V trimming: 3 bases; J trimming: 4 bases; junction bases outside the gene matches: 5. The CDR3 spans 14 residues. CDR1 and CDR2 (germline): SGDLS, YYNGEE. For the CDR3, the DNA is TGTGCCAGCAGCGCCGGGACAGGCAGCTATGGCTACACCTTC. It yields the protein CASSAGTGSYGYTF.

This chain joins TRBV6-2 or TRBV6-3 and TRBJ1-2; D might be TRBD1 (6 bases). The CDR3 sequence is 14 residues long. Germline lookup yields CDR1 MNHEY and CDR2 SVGEGT. The V end was cut by 2 bases, the J end by 7 bases, with 14 bases between. The CDR3 nucleotides read TGTGCCAGCAGTTACACAGGGTCAAGAGGTGGCTACACCTTC. Protein: CASSYTGSRGGYTF.

This rearrangement joins TRBV28 to TRBJ1-1, with D maybe TRBD1 (5 bases). Germline loops: CDR1 MDHEN, CDR2 SYDVKM. Trimming took 4 bases from V and 6 from J, leaving 18 bases between them. The CDR3 consists of 15 residues. For the CDR3, the DNA is TGTGCCAGCAGTTCCGATTTCAGGGTGTTTGCTGAAGCTTTCTTT. The encoded protein is CASSSDFRVFAEAFF.

The rearrangement joins TRBV20-1 to TRBJ2-1; tentatively, D is TRBD2 (6 bases). Germline V CDR1 and CDR2: DFQATT, SNEGSKA (reference sequence). This CDR3 has 14 residues. V was trimmed by 3 bases and J by 4 bases, leaving 13 bases between them. CDR3 DNA: TGCAGTGCTAGGCCACCCGGAGGGTACAATGAGCAGTTCTTC. This translates into CSARPPGGYNEQFF.

The chain carries TRBV7-2 and TRBJ1-4; no firm D call. CDR1 is SGHTA and CDR2 is FQGNSA in the germline V gene. Trimming removed 5 bases at V and 3 bases at J, with 13 bases between. The CDR3 length is 15 residues. The CDR3 coding sequence is TGTGCCAGCAGCGGGGTCAGTTCGGCTAATGAAAAACTGTTTTTT. Residues: CASSGVSSANEKLFF.

The gene calls are TRBV18 and TRBJ1-2; tentatively, D is TRBD1 (6 bases). Germline values: CDR1 KGHSH, CDR2 LQKENI. The CDR3 covers 13 residues. Trimming removed 9 bases at V and 3 bases at J, with 14 bases between. The CDR3 DNA sequence: TGTGCCAGTAGTCCCAGGACAGACTATGGCTACACCTTC. It codes for CASSPRTDYGYTF.

The chain links TRBV18 to TRBJ2-7; 10 bases map to TRBD2. Germline CDR1 is KGHSH and CDR2 is LQKENI. Unmatched junction bases numbered 2, after V lost 6 bases and J lost 3 bases. This CDR3 region has 13 residues. The CDR3 protein is CASSIAGGYEQYV. The CDR3 nucleotides read TGTGCCAGCTCTATAGCGGGGGGCTACGAGCAGTACGTC.

This chain joins TRBV2 and TRBJ2-7; no clear D gene. The germline V gene has CDR1 SNHLY and CDR2 FYNNEI. CDR3 length: 13 residues. V lost 11 bases, J lost 0 bases, and 14 bases lay in between. CDR3: CASPGINSYEQYF. CDR3 bases: TGTGCCTCCCCAGGCATCAACTCCTACGAGCAGTACTTC.

This clonotype was seen only a few times. The chain couples TRBV6-1 to TRBJ2-7; perhaps TRBD2 as D (5 bases). The germline V gene encodes CDR1 MNHNS and CDR2 SASEGT. Deletions cut 6 bases from V and 0 bases from J, with 15 bases between. The CDR3 is 15 residues long. The CDR3 region is CASSKTGKGSYEQYV. The DNA of the CDR3 is TGTGCCAGCAGCAAGACGGGAAAGGGCTCCTACGAGCAGTACGTC.

A word on this clonotype: The junction differs from germline at one of its ends, possibly a read error. CDR3 region: CSARVPGQSNTEAFF. The CDR3 bases are TGCAGTGCGAGAGTCCCGGGACAGTCGAACACTGAAGCTTTCTTT. V and J are TRBV20-1 and TRBJ1-1, with 7 nucleotides matching TRBD1. CDR1 is DFQATT and CDR2 is SNEGSKA in the germline V gene (reference sequence). The CDR3 runs to 15 residues.

The V gene is TRBV20-1, the J gene TRBJ1-1; D is undetermined. The V end lost 4 bases, the J end lost 5 bases, and 11 bases lay between the germline ends. CDR3 length: 12 residues. Germline V gene lookup returns CDR1 DFQATT and CDR2 SNEGSKA (reference sequence). The CDR3 DNA follows: TGCAGTGCTACACAATTGGGGACTGAAGCTTTCTTT. Translating it yields CSATQLGTEAFF.

CDR3 in DNA: TGTGCCAGCAGCCCCTTCGATTCTGGAAACACCATATATTTT. Residues: CASSPFDSGNTIYF. This chain connects TRBV7-2 to TRBJ1-3; D gene ambiguous. V lost 5 bases and J 1 base, leaving 9 bases between the germline ends. Germline V CDR1 and CDR2: SGHTA, FQGNSA. The CDR3 is 14 residues long.